One and the same sample provided the 4 T cell receptor beta chains below, sequenced in a study of OX40 agonist ivuxolimab in advanced cancers. The repertoire was sequenced with immunoSEQ multiplex PCR; TCRdb's copy has only in-frame clones and lacks some. Of 40,000 to 55,000 clones listed, under 90% were seen once; the top ten hold about 9.4%. The sequencing here drew on CD4+ or CD8+ T cells sorted from blood, taken in a trial of the OX40 agonist ivuxolimab. The receptor set was obtained from an adult with an advanced solid tumor such as melanoma, head and neck, liver or kidney cancer.

The rearrangement uses TRBV2 and TRBJ1-4; no definite D call. Germline assignment: CDR1 SNHLY and CDR2 FYNNEI. The V end was cut by 8 bases, the J end by 5 bases, with 12 bases between. The CDR3 contains 13 residues. CDR3 DNA sequence: TGTGCCAGCGGCCGGGAGAGGAATGAAAAACTGTTTTTT. Protein: CASGRERNEKLFF. The whole variable domain, filled in from reference TRBV2 and TRBJ1-4, reads EPEVTQTPSHQVTQMGQEVILRCVPISNHLYFYWYRQILGQKVEFLVSFYNNEISEKSEIFDDQFSVERPDGSNFTLKIRSTKLEDSAMYFCASGRERNEKLFFGSGTQLSVL.

The chain links TRBV27 to TRBJ2-7; TRBD1 might be the D (6 bases). This CDR3 is 16 amino acids long. Trimming took 5 bases from V and 6 from J, leaving 23 bases between them. Germline V lookup: CDR1 MNHEY, CDR2 SMNVEV (reference sequence). The CDR3 spells CASSESWDGQNGEQYF. DNA of the CDR3: TGTGCCAGCAGTGAGTCATGGGACGGACAGAATGGCGAGCAGTACTTC.

The V gene is TRBV2, the J gene TRBJ1-2; D call uncertain. The CDR3 totals 12 residues. Germline V CDR1 and CDR2: SNHLY, FYNNEI. Trimming stripped 1 base from V and 5 bases from J, with 5 bases between. CDR3 region: CASSEGLYGYTF. The CDR3 bases are TGTGCCAGCAGTGAAGGTCTTTATGGCTACACCTTC.

The chain joins TRBV9 to TRBJ2-2; a possible D gene is TRBD2 (6 bases). The CDR3 runs 16 residues. Germline values: CDR1 SGDLS, CDR2 YYNGEE. Deletions cut 3 bases from V and 5 bases from J, with 17 bases between. The CDR3: CASSGLGNAGTGELFF. DNA of the CDR3: TGTGCCAGCAGCGGGCTAGGGAACGCGGGGACCGGGGAGCTGTTTTTT.